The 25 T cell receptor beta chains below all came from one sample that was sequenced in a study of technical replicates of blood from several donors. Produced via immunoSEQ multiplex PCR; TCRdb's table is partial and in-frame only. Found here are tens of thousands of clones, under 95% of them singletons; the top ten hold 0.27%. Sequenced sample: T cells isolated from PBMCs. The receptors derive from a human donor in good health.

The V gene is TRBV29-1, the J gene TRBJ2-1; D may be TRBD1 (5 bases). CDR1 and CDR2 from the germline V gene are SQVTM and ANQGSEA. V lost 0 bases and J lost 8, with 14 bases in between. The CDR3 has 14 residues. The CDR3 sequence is CSVEDPARADEQFF. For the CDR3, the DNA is TGCAGCGTTGAAGATCCGGCCAGGGCCGATGAGCAGTTCTTC.

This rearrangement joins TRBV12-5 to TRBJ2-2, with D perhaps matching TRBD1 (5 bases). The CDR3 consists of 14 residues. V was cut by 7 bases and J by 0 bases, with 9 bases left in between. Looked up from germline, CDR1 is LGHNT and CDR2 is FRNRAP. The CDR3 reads CASEARANTGELFF. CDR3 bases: TGTGCTAGTGAAGCCAGGGCGAACACCGGGGAGCTGTTTTTT.

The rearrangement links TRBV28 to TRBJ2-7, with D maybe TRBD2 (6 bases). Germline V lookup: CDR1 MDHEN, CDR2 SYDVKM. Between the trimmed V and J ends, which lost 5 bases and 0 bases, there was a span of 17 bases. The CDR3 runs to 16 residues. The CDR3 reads CASSPFGGSYSYEQYF. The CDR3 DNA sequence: TGTGCCAGCAGTCCCTTTGGGGGGTCTTACTCCTACGAGCAGTACTTC. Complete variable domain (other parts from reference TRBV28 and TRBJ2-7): DVKVTQSSRYLVKRTGEKVFLECVQDMDHENMFWYRQDPGLGLRLIYFSYDVKMKEKGDIPEGYSVSREKKERFSLILESASTNQTSMYLCASSPFGGSYSYEQYFGPGTRLTVT.

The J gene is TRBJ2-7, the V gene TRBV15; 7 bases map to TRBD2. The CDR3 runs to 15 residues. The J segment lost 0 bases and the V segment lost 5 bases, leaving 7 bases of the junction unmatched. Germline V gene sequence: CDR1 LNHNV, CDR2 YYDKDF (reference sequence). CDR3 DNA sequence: TGTGCCACCAGCGCCCCGGGGAGGGCCTCCTACGAGCAGTACTTC. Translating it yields CATSAPGRASYEQYF.

The CDR3 sequence: CASSFMTGLSTDTQYF. CDR3 bases: TGTGCCAGCAGCTTTATGACAGGGCTAAGCACAGATACGCAGTATTTT. The V gene is TRBV7-9, the J gene TRBJ2-3; 7 bases line up with TRBD1. The CDR3 is made up of 16 amino acids. J was trimmed by 0 bases and V by 3 bases; bases with no gene match: 6. Germline assignment: CDR1 SEHNR and CDR2 FQNEAQ (reference sequence).

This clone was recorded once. In nucleotides, the CDR3 is TGTGCCTGGAGTGTACCGCATATGAGCTCCTATAATTCACCCCTCCACTTT. Amino acids: CAWSVPHMSSYNSPLHF. The chain uses TRBV30 and TRBJ1-6; no firm D call. Per the germline V gene, CDR1 is GTSNPN and CDR2 is SVGIG (reference sequence). Trimming pared 0 bases from V and 0 bases from J, leaving 12 bases between. This CDR3 region has 17 residues.

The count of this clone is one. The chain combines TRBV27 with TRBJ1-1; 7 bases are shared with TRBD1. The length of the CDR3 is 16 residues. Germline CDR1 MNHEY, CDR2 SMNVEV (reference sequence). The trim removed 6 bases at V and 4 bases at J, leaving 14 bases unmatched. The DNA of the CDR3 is TGTGCCAGCAGCAAAATTAGACAGGGTCTGGGCACTGAAGCTTTCTTT. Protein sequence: CASSKIRQGLGTEAFF.

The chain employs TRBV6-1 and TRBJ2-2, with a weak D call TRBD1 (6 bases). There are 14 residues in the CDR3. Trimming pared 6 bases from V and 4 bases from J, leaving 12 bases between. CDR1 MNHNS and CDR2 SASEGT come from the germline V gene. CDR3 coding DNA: TGTGCCAGCAGGAAACAGGGTAGCACCGGGGAGCTGTTTTTT. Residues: CASRKQGSTGELFF.

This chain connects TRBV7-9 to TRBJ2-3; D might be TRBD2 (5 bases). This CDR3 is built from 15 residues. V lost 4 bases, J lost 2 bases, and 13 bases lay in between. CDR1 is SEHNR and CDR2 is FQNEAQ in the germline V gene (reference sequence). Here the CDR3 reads CASSSGLTTTDTQYF. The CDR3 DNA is TGTGCCAGCAGCTCCGGACTCACGACCACAGATACGCAGTATTTT.

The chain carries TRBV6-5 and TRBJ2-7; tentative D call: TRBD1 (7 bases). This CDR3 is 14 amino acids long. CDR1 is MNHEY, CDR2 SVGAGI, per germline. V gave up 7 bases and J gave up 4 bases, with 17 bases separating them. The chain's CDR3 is CASTPAGQSYEQYF. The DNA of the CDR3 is TGTGCCAGCACCCCGGCGGGACAGAGTTACGAGCAGTACTTC.

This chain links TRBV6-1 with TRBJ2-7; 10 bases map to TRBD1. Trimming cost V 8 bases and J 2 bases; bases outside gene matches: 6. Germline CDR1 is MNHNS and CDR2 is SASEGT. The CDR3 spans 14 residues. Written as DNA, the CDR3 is TGTGCCAGCGGGACCGGGACAGGGGCCTACGAGCAGTACTTC. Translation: CASGTGTGAYEQYF.

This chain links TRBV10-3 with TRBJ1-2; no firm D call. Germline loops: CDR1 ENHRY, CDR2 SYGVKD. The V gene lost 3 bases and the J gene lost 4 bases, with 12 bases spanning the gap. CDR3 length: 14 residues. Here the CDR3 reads CAISDQVAGYGYTF. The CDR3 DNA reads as TGTGCCATCAGTGATCAAGTGGCAGGCTATGGCTACACCTTC.

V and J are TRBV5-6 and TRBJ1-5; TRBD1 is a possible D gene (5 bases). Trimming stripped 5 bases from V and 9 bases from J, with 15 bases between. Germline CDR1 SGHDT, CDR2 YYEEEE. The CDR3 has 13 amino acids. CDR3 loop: CASSQGSTWPQHF. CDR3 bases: TGTGCCAGCAGTCAGGGATCTACCTGGCCCCAGCATTTT.

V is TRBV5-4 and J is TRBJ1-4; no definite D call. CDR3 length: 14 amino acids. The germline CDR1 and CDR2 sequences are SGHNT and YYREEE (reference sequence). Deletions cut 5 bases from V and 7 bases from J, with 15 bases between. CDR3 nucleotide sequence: TGTGCCAGCAGGCATGGAGGGAGAGGTGAAAAACTGTTTTTT. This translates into CASRHGGRGEKLFF.

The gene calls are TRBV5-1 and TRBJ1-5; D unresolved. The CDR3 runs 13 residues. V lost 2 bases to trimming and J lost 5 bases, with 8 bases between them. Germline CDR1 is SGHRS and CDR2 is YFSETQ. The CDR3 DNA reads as TGCGCCAGCAGCTTTAATGGAGATCAGCCCCAGCATTTT. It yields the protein CASSFNGDQPQHF.

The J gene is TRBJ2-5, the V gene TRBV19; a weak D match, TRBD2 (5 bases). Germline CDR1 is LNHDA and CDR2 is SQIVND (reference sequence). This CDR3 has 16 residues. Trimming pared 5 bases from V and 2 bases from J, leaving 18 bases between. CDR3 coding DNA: TGTGCCAGTAGTTTTAATCATCCGGGGATACAAGAGACCCAGTACTTC. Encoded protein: CASSFNHPGIQETQYF.

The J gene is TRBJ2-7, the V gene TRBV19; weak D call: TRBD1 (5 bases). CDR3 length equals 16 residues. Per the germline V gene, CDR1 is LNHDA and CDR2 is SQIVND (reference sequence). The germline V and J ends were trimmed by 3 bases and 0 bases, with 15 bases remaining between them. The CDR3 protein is CASSMDTQSFSYEQYF. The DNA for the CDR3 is TGTGCCAGTAGTATGGACACCCAATCCTTCTCCTACGAGCAGTACTTC.

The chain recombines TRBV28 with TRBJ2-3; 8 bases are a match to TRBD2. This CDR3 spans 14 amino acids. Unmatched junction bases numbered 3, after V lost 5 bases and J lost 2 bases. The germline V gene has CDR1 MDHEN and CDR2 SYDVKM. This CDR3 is CASSHGLATDTQYF. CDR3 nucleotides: TGTGCCAGCAGTCATGGACTAGCCACAGATACGCAGTATTTT.

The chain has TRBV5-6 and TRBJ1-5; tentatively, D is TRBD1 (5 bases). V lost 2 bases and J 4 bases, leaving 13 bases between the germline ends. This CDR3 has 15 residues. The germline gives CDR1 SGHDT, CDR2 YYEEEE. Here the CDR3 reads CASSFGGGFNQPQHF. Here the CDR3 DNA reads TGTGCCAGCAGCTTTGGCGGGGGTTTTAATCAGCCCCAGCATTTT. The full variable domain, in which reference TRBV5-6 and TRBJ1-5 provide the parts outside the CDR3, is DAGVTQSPTHLIKTRGQQVTLRCSPKSGHDTVSWYQQALGQGPQFIFQYYEEEERQRGNFPDRFSGHQFPNYSSELNVNALLLGDSALYLCASSFGGGFNQPQHFGDGTRLSIL.

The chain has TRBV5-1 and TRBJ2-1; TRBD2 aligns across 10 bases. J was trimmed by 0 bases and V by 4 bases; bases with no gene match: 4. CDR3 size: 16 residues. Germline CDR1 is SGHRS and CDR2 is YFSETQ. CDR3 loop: CASSIGLADSYNEQFF. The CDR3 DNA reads TGCGCCAGCAGCATCGGACTAGCGGACTCCTACAATGAGCAGTTCTTC.

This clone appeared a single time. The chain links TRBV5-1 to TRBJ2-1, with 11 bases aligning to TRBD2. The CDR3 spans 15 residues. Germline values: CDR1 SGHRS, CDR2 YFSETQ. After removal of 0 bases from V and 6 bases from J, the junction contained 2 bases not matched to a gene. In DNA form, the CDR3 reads TGCGCCAGCAGCTTGGGACTAGCGGGATTCAATGAGCAGTTCTTC. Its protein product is CASSLGLAGFNEQFF.

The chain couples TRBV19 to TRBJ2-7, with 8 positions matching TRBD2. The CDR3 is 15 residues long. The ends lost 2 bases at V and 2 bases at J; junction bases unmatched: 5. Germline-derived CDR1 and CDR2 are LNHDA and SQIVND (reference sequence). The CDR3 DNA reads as TGTGCCAGTAGTATAACTAGCGGTCTTACCTACGAGCAGTACTTC. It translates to CASSITSGLTYEQYF.

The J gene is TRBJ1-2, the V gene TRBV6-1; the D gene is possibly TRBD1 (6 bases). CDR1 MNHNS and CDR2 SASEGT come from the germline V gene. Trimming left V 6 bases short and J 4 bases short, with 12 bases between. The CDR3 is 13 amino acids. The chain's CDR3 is CASRPAGAYGYTF. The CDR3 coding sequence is TGTGCCAGCAGACCTGCAGGGGCCTATGGCTACACCTTC.

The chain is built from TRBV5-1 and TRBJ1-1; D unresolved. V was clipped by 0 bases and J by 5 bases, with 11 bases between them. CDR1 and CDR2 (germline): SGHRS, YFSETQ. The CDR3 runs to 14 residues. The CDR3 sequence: CASSLGWGETEAFF. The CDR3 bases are TGCGCCAGCAGCTTGGGATGGGGAGAAACTGAAGCTTTCTTT.

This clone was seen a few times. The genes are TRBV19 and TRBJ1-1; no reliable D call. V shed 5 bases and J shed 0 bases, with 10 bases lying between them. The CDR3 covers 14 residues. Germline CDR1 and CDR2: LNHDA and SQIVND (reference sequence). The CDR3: CASSSEAVNTEAFF. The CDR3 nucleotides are TGTGCCAGTAGTTCAGAGGCTGTGAACACTGAAGCTTTCTTT.